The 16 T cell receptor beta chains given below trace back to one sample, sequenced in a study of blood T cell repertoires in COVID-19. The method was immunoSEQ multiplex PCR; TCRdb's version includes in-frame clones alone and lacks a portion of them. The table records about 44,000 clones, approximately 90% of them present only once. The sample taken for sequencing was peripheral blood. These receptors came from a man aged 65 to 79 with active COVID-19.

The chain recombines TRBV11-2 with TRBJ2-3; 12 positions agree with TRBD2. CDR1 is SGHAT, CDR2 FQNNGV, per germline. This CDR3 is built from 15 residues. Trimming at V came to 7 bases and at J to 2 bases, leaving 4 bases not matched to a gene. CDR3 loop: CASTRTSGNTDTQYF. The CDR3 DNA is TGTGCCAGCACCCGGACTAGCGGGAACACAGATACGCAGTATTTT.

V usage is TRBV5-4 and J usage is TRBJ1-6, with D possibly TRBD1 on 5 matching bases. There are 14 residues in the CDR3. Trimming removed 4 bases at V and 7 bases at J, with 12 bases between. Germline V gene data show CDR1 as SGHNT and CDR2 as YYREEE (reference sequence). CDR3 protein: CASSPGLENSPLHF. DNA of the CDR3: TGTGCCAGCAGCCCAGGGTTAGAAAATTCACCCCTCCACTTT.

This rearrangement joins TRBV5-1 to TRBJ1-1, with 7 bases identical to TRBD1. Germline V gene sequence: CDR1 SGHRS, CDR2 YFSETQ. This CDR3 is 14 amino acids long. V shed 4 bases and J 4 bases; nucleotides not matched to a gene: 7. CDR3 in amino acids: CASSVTGVSTEAFF. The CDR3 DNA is TGCGCCAGCAGCGTTACAGGGGTTAGCACTGAAGCTTTCTTT.

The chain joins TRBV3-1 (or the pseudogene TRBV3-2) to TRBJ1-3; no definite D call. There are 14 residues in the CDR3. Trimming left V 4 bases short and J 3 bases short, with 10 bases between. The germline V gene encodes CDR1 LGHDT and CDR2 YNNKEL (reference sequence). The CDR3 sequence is CASSRIGGGNTIYF. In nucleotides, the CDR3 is TGTGCCAGCAGCCGCATAGGAGGTGGAAACACCATATATTTT.

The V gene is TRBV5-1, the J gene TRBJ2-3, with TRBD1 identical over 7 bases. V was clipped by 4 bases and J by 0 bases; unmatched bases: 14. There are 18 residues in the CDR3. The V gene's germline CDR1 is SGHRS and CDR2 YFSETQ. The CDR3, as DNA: TGCGCCAGCAGCATCACCGTCGGGACAGCCTCTAGCACAGATACGCAGTATTTT. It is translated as CASSITVGTASSTDTQYF.

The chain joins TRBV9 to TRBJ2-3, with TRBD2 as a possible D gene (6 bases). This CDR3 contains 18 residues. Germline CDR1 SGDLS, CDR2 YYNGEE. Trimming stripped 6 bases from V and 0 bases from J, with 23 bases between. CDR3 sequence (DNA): TGTGCCAGCACCCGCCTGGAGGGGATGGTCGTTAGCACAGATACGCAGTATTTT. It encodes CASTRLEGMVVSTDTQYF.

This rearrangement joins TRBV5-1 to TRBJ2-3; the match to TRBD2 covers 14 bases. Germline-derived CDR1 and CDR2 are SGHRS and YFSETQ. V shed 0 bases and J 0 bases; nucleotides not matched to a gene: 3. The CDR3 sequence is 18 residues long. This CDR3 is CASSLVGLAGVSTDTQYF. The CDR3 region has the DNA TGCGCCAGCAGCTTGGTGGGACTAGCGGGGGTTAGCACAGATACGCAGTATTTT.

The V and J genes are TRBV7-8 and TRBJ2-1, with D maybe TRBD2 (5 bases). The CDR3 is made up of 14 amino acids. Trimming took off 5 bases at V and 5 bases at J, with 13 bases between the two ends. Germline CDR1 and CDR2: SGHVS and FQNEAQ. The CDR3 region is CASSRAREHNEQFF. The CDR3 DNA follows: TGTGCCAGCAGCCGCGCCCGGGAACACAATGAGCAGTTCTTC. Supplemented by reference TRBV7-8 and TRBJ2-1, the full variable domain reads GAGVSQSPRYKVAKRGQDVALRCDPISGHVSLFWYQQALGQGPEFLTYFQNEAQLDKSGLPSDRFFAERPEGSVSTLKIQRTQQEDSAVYLCASSRAREHNEQFFGPGTRLTVL.

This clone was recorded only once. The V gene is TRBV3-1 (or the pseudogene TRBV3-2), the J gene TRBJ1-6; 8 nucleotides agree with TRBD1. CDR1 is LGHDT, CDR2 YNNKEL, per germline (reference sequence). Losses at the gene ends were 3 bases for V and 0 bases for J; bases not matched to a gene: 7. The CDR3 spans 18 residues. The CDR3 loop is CASSHRDRFSSYNSPLHF. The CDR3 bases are TGTGCCAGCAGCCATAGGGACAGGTTTAGCTCCTATAATTCACCCCTCCACTTT.

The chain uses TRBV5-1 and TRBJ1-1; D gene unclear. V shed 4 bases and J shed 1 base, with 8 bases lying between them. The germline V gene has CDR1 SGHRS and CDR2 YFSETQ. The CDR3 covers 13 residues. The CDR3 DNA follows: TGCGCCAGCAGCGTTTCAGGGAACACTGAAGCTTTCTTT. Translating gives CASSVSGNTEAFF.

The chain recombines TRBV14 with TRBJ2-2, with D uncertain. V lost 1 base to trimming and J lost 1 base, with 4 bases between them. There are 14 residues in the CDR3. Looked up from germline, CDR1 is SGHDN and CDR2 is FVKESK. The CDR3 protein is CASSQVQNTGELFF. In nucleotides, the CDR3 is TGTGCCAGCAGCCAAGTTCAGAACACCGGGGAGCTGTTTTTT.

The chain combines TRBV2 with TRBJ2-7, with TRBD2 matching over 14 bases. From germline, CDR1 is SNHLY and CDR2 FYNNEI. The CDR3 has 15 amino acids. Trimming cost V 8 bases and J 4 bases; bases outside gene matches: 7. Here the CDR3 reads CASSGTSGGIYEQYF. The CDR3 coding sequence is TGTGCCAGCTCCGGGACTAGCGGGGGAATATACGAGCAGTACTTC.

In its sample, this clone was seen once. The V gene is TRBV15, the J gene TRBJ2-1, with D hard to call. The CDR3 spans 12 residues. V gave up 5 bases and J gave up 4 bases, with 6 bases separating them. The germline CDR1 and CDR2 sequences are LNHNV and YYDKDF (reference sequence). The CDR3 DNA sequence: TGTGCCACCAGCCGCGGATACAATGAGCAGTTCTTC. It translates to CATSRGYNEQFF.

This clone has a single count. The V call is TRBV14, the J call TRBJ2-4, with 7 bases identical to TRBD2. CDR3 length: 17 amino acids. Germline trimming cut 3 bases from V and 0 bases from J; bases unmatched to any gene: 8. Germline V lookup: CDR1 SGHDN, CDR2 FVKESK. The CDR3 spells CASSQHGTTSAKNIQYF. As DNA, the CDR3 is TGTGCCAGCAGCCAGCATGGGACTACCTCAGCCAAAAACATTCAGTACTTC.

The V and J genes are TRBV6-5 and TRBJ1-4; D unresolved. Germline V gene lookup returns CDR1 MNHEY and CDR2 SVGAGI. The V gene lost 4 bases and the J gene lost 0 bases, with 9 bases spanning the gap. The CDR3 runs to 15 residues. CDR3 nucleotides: TGTGCCAGCAGTTTAACAGCCACAACTAATGAAAAACTGTTTTTT. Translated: CASSLTATTNEKLFF.

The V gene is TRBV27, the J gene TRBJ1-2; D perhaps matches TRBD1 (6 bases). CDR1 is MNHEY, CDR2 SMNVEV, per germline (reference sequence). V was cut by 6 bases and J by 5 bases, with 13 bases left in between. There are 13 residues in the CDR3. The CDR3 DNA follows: TGTGCCAGCAGCAGGGGCCGGATTTATGGCTACACCTTC. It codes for CASSRGRIYGYTF.